These 2 T cell receptor beta chains came from one sample sequenced in a study of cytomegalovirus exposure and HLA in healthy donors. A multiplex PCR was run with 60 Vbeta primers and 13 Jbeta primers. The method was immunoSEQ multiplex PCR; TCRdb's version includes in-frame clones alone and lacks a portion of them. In the table there are fewer than 250,000 clones, 60% to 80% of which are singletons. Sequencing used PBMCs. The receptors originated from a male donor in good health and CMV-seronegative.

The CDR3 nucleotides read TGTGCCAGCAGCTTAACCCGGGTACAAGAGACCCAGTACTTC. It is translated as CASSLTRVQETQYF. This chain connects TRBV7-9 to TRBJ2-5, with D unresolved. Germline V gene lookup returns CDR1 SEHNR and CDR2 FQNEAQ (reference sequence). Trimming removed 2 bases at V and 2 bases at J, with 9 bases between. CDR3 length: 14 residues.

The chain links TRBV16 to TRBJ1-1; D ambiguous. This CDR3 is 16 amino acids long. The germline V gene encodes CDR1 KGHSY and CDR2 FQNENV. The germline V and J ends were trimmed by 4 bases and 6 bases, with 21 bases remaining between them. This chain's CDR3 is CASSLRRAVEASEAFF. The CDR3 coding sequence is TGTGCCAGCAGCCTGCGGAGAGCGGTCGAGGCGTCTGAAGCTTTCTTT. Using reference TRBV16 and TRBJ1-1 for the parts outside the CDR3, the full variable domain is GEEVAQTPKHLVRGEGQKAKLYCAPIKGHSYVFWYQQVLKNEFKFLISFQNENVFDETGMPKERFSAKCLPNSPCSLEIQATKLEDSAVYFCASSLRRAVEASEAFFGQGTRLTVV.